What follows describes a single TCR beta chain. What it binds is unknown. This sample stems from a study of identical twins. cDNA molecules carried unique molecular identifiers, and template switching added a universal primer site. TCRdb fed the 5' RACE reads into MiXCR, producing one record per CDR3 protein. Found here are about 730,000 distinct CDR3 sequences, about 20% of them singletons; the top ten hold 4% to 5.5%. Overall study findings and caveats: Fewer insertions marked abundant cord blood beta clonotypes; young adult naive trended weakly, memory not at all.

This CDR3 is built from 13 residues. Germline loops: CDR1 MNHNS, CDR2 SASEGT. With V trimmed by 8 bases and J by 5 bases, 4 bases remained unmatched. These data also featured in a second study, about T cells expressing NK-cell markers.

This clonotype was obtained from a woman aged 18-29 years in good health. The chain combines TRBV6-1 with TRBJ1-4; TRBD1 aligns across 8 bases. Sequenced material: PBMCs. CDR3 in DNA: TGTGCCAGCTCCCGACAGGGGAATGAAAAACTGTTTTTT. Its translation is CASSRQGNEKLFF.